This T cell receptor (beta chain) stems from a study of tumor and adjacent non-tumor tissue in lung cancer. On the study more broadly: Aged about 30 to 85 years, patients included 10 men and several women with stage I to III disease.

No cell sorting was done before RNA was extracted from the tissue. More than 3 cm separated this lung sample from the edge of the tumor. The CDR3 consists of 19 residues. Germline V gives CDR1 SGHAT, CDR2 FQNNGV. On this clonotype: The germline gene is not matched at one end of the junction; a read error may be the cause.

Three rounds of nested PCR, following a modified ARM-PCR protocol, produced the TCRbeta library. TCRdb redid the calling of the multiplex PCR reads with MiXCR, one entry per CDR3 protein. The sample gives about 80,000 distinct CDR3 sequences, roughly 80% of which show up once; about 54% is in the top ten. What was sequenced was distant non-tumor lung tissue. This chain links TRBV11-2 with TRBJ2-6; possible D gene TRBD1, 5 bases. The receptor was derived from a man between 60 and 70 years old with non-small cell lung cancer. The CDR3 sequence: CASSLVPKDMPSGANVMTF. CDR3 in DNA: TGTGCAAGCAGCTTAGTTCCAAAGGACATGCCCTCTGGGGCCAACGTCATGACTTTC.